The 18 T cell receptor beta chains below all came from one sample that was sequenced in a study of cytomegalovirus exposure and HLA in healthy donors. PCR involved 60 Vbeta and 13 Jbeta primers. Sequencing used immunoSEQ multiplex PCR; TCRdb keeps in-frame clones, though not all of them. The data show approximately 77,000 clones, 60% to 85% seen once. Source material: PBMCs. The receptor set was obtained from a man aged 35 to 55 in good health and CMV-seronegative.

For the CDR3, the DNA is TGTGCCAGCAGCAAGCGGGACAGGGGGAACAATGAGCAGTTCTTC. It specifies CASSKRDRGNNEQFF. V gene TRBV4-2 combines with J gene TRBJ2-1, with 11 bases that match TRBD1. The CDR3 totals 15 residues. V gave up 5 bases and J gave up 5 bases; unmatched junction bases: 5. Per germline, CDR1 LGHNA and CDR2 YNFKEQ.

This rearrangement joins TRBV4-1 to TRBJ1-1; tentative D call: TRBD1 (5 bases). V dropped 2 bases and J dropped 6 bases, with 16 bases sitting between them. The CDR3 spans 15 residues. Per germline, CDR1 MGHRA and CDR2 YSYEKL. CDR3 protein: CASSQIGREESEAFF. The CDR3 nucleotides read TGCGCCAGCAGCCAAATTGGCAGGGAGGAATCTGAAGCTTTCTTT.

The chain carries TRBV6-5 and TRBJ2-3, with a possible D match to TRBD2 (6 bases). CDR3 length: 14 amino acids. CDR1 and CDR2 from the germline V gene are MNHEY and SVGAGI. Deletions cut 2 bases from V and 4 bases from J, with 10 bases between. The CDR3 sequence is CASSYTTRADTQYF. The CDR3 region has the DNA TGTGCCAGCAGTTACACGACTAGGGCAGATACGCAGTATTTT.

This clone appeared once. The chain is built from TRBV7-2 and TRBJ1-5, with 7 positions matching TRBD1. The CDR3 loop spans 16 amino acids. After removal of 4 bases from V and 7 bases from J, the junction contained 13 bases not matched to a gene. The germline V gene encodes CDR1 SGHTA and CDR2 FQGNSA. The CDR3: CASSSQGGAEWQPQHF. The CDR3 nucleotides read TGTGCCAGCAGCTCCCAGGGGGGCGCAGAGTGGCAGCCCCAGCATTTT.

The chain joins TRBV28 to TRBJ1-5; D gene uncertain. With 4 bases removed from V and 6 bases from J, the gap between germline ends came to 10 bases. The CDR3 spans 13 residues. Germline values: CDR1 MDHEN, CDR2 SYDVKM. The DNA for the CDR3 is TGTGCCAGCAGTTACCCCGTCGGTCAGCCCCAGCATTTT. This gives the protein CASSYPVGQPQHF.

V gene TRBV6-1 combines with J gene TRBJ1-2; D not resolved. V was clipped by 7 bases and J by 5 bases, with 11 bases between them. Germline CDR1 reads MNHNS; CDR2 reads SASEGT. The CDR3 spans 12 residues. The CDR3 coding sequence is TGTGCCAGCACGGGCGGGAATTATGGCTACACCTTC. Translating gives CASTGGNYGYTF.

This clone has only a few counts. The chain uses TRBV6-1 and TRBJ2-7, with 11 bases lining up with TRBD1. Per germline, CDR1 MNHNS and CDR2 SASEGT. V trimming: 4 bases; J trimming: 2 bases; junction bases outside the gene matches: 1. This CDR3 comprises 14 residues. CDR3 in amino acids: CASSVGQGAYEQYF. For the CDR3, the DNA is TGTGCCAGCAGTGTGGGACAGGGGGCCTACGAGCAGTACTTC.

The genes are TRBV9 and TRBJ2-1; weak D call: TRBD1 (6 bases). CDR1 and CDR2 (germline): SGDLS, YYNGEE. V was cut by 3 bases and J by 7 bases, with 20 bases left in between. CDR3 length: 16 residues. The CDR3 coding sequence is TGTGCCAGCAGCGCCTCAAGACAGGTTCCTACAAATGAGCAGTTCTTC. Protein product: CASSASRQVPTNEQFF.

V is TRBV4-3 and J is TRBJ1-2, with D perhaps TRBD1 (6 bases). The germline V and J ends were trimmed by 1 base and 6 bases, with 18 bases remaining between them. The length of the CDR3 is 16 residues. Germline V gene lookup returns CDR1 LGHNA and CDR2 YSLEER. The CDR3 is CASSQVSVRDKDGYTF. The CDR3 nucleotides read TGCGCCAGCAGCCAAGTGAGTGTACGGGACAAAGATGGCTACACCTTC.

The chain recombines TRBV6-6 with TRBJ1-2; 9 bases agree with TRBD1. The CDR3 loop spans 15 amino acids. Trimming took 0 bases from V and 8 from J; bases not matched to a gene: 7. CDR1 and CDR2 (germline): MNHNY, SVGAGI (reference sequence). The CDR3 protein is CASSYSKQGASGYTF. As DNA, the CDR3 is TGTGCCAGCAGTTACTCTAAACAGGGGGCGTCCGGCTACACCTTC.

The chain recombines TRBV28 with TRBJ2-7; 13 bases map to TRBD2. V gave up 6 bases and J gave up 3 bases; unmatched junction bases: 11. Germline V CDR1 and CDR2: MDHEN, SYDVKM. CDR3 length: 17 residues. CDR3 coding DNA: TGTGCCAGCAGGGGGACCCCGGGGACTAGCGGGAACTACGAGCAGTACTTC. Translated, it gives CASRGTPGTSGNYEQYF. The full variable domain, rest sourced from reference TRBV28 and TRBJ2-7, is DVKVTQSSRYLVKRTGEKVFLECVQDMDHENMFWYRQDPGLGLRLIYFSYDVKMKEKGDIPEGYSVSREKKERFSLILESASTNQTSMYLCASRGTPGTSGNYEQYFGPGTRLTVT.

V gene TRBV28 combines with J gene TRBJ2-6, with TRBD1 identical over 9 bases. From germline, CDR1 is MDHEN and CDR2 SYDVKM. V gave up 5 bases and J gave up 2 bases; unmatched junction bases: 7. The CDR3 is made up of 17 amino acids. The CDR3 DNA reads TGTGCCAGCAGTCGGGGACAGGGTCCGACTGGGGCCAACGTCCTGACTTTC. Amino acid sequence: CASSRGQGPTGANVLTF.

The CDR3 is CASRGTRQLNYGYTF. The CDR3 DNA follows: TGTGCCAGTAGGGGGACTAGACAGTTGAACTATGGCTACACCTTC. V is TRBV19 and J is TRBJ1-2; the D gene is possibly TRBD1 (5 bases). The germline V gene encodes CDR1 LNHDA and CDR2 SQIVND (reference sequence). V gave up 6 bases and J gave up 2 bases, with 16 bases separating them. CDR3 size: 15 residues.

The chain uses TRBV10-3 and TRBJ2-7; TRBD2 might be the D (5 bases). From germline, CDR1 is ENHRY and CDR2 SYGVKD. This CDR3 spans 14 amino acids. Trimming removed 2 bases at V and 3 bases at J, with 11 bases between. CDR3 protein: CAISEKVGSYEQYF. The CDR3 DNA reads as TGTGCCATCAGTGAGAAGGTGGGGAGCTACGAGCAGTACTTC.

This clone was counted a few times. This sequence joins TRBV19 and TRBJ1-6, with 11 bases fitting TRBD1. Trimming removed 6 bases from V and 19 bases from J; junction bases left unmatched: 14. Germline V gene lookup returns CDR1 LNHDA and CDR2 SQIVND (reference sequence). The CDR3 is made up of 14 amino acids. The CDR3 loop is CASSSGTGGSPGHF. CDR3 nucleotide sequence: TGTGCCAGTAGCTCCGGGACAGGGGGGAGTCCGGGGCACTTT.

The rearrangement joins TRBV28 to TRBJ1-1; D is possibly TRBD1 (5 bases). Germline V gives CDR1 MDHEN, CDR2 SYDVKM. V dropped 7 bases and J dropped 6 bases, with 21 bases sitting between them. The CDR3 runs to 15 residues. The DNA for the CDR3 is TGTGCCAGCACGAAAGGCTGGGGGGAAGGTGCTGAAGCTTTCTTT. Its protein product is CASTKGWGEGAEAFF.

This clone has just one count. The chain has TRBV2 and TRBJ1-2; D may be TRBD1 (6 bases). Trimming removed 4 bases from V and 7 bases from J, with 13 bases in between. Germline CDR1 and CDR2: SNHLY and FYNNEI. This CDR3 comprises 13 residues. In nucleotides, the CDR3 is TGTGCCAGCAGTGTAAACCTACAGGGTGGCTACACCTTC. Translated, it gives CASSVNLQGGYTF.

A few counts support this clone. The rearrangement uses TRBV29-1 and TRBJ1-5; TRBD1 matches 7 bases. CDR3 length equals 19 residues. Germline CDR1 is SQVTM and CDR2 is ANQGSEA. With 6 bases clipped from V and 2 bases from J, the junction kept 22 bases outside the gene matches. CDR3 nucleotide sequence: TGCAGCGTCGCCGCCTCGAGGGGGCGAGTTGTTATTGGCAATCAGCCCCAGCATTTT. This gives the protein CSVAASRGRVVIGNQPQHF.